This TCR beta chain was recovered during a study of PD-1 blockade in classical Hodgkin lymphoma. Here immunoSEQ multiplex PCR was the method, and the copy in TCRdb shows in-frame clones only, minus some. The sample includes around 28,000 clones, more than 85% seen only once; the top ten take less than 0.5%. This CDR3 contains 17 residues. CDR1 and CDR2 (germline): ENHRY, SYGVKD. Trimming left V 2 bases short and J 2 bases short, with 17 bases between. Specified time point: cycle 4 day 1 (C4D1), after less than 7 weeks of nivolumab. Every patient was affected by relapse after autologous stem cell transplantation, while exposure to brentuximab vedotin was not uniform. Starting with thawed PBMCs, CD4+ T cells were purified by magnetic negative selection.

This chain links TRBV10-3 with TRBJ2-3; unclear D gene. The source is a human donor with classical Hodgkin lymphoma. The source was CD4+ T cells from blood, collected before the fourth cycle of nivolumab. The CDR3 here is CAISEAVLIRYTDTQYF. CDR3 nucleotides: TGTGCCATCAGTGAGGCGGTCCTTATAAGATACACAGATACGCAGTATTTT.